This paragraph reports one T cell receptor beta chain. Its target is not known. The data were obtained in a study of shared clonotypes between healthy human individuals. On the study more broadly: The study enrolled a couple of women and three men aged 18 to 49. A donor's plate count was three for CD4 naive and three for CD4 memory; CD8 naive had two and CD8 memory one.

Trimming cost V 10 bases and J 5 bases; bases outside gene matches: 5. This CDR3 is 12 amino acids long. Germline lookup yields CDR1 SEHNR and CDR2 FQNEAQ (reference sequence). Terminally differentiated effector memory CD45RA+ cells were left out of the naive CD8 fraction, which was CD45RO-negative and positively selected for CCR7. Whole-study findings and limits: Memory subsets generally showed smaller estimated richness than naive subsets did. Shared clonotypes across all four donors exceeded non-shared ones in generation probability.

Using immunoSEQ multiplex PCR, the repertoire was profiled, and TCRdb retains in-frame clones only, with some absent. This table has 800,000 or so clones, 90% to 98% appearing once. This chain links TRBV7-9 with TRBJ2-1; 7 bases align to TRBD1. This TCR came from a man aged 25-45 years in good health. Sequencing was carried out using naive CD8+ T cells sorted from blood. CDR3 in DNA: TGTGCCACCGGACAGGAAAACAATGAGCAGTTCTTC. Translating it yields CATGQENNEQFF.